The rows below give T cell receptor beta chains drawn from one sample of a study of T cells in Graves' hyperthyroidism and ophthalmopathy. Each CDR3 protein is one row after TCRdb ran MiXCR on the multiplex PCR reads. The sample shows more than 650,000 distinct CDR3 sequences, around 15% of them seen only once. Sequenced: blood. Receptors were obtained from a young woman with Graves' hyperthyroidism. The CDR3 runs from the conserved cysteine through the conserved F or W. Each record gives: CDR3 DNA, CDR3 protein, V gene, clone size, D gene, J gene. The D gene is left open where the match is weak. Clone size is stated in some rows and not others, as once, few, many or a class when expanded.

cdr3_nt: TGTGCCAGCACGGCTAGCGGGTCCACCGGGGAGCTGTTTTTT
cdr3_aa: CASTASGSTGELFF
v_call: TRBV28
clone_size: many
d_call: TRBD2
j_call: TRBJ2-2

cdr3_nt: TGTGCCACCAGTGATTTGGGCGGGACGTCGAACACCGGGGAGCTGTTTTTT
cdr3_aa: CATSDLGGTSNTGELFF
v_call: TRBV24-1
clone_size: many
d_call: .
j_call: TRBJ2-2

cdr3_nt: TGCGCCAGCAGCTCGTGGGACAGGGGGCAGTACGAGCAGTACTTC
cdr3_aa: CASSSWDRGQYEQYF
v_call: TRBV5-1
clone_size: .
d_call: TRBD1
j_call: TRBJ2-7

cdr3_nt: TGTGCCAGCAGTCAAACAGCAACTAATGAAAAACTGTTTTTT
cdr3_aa: CASSQTATNEKLFF
v_call: TRBV2
clone_size: many
d_call: .
j_call: TRBJ1-4

cdr3_nt: TGTGCCAGCAGCTCCCGTGAGGAGCAGTACTTC
cdr3_aa: CASSSREEQYF
v_call: TRBV7-2
clone_size: few
d_call: .
j_call: TRBJ2-7

cdr3_nt: TGTGCCAGCTTCCCCCACCCCGGGCTTGAGCAGTTCTTC
cdr3_aa: CASFPHPGLEQFF
v_call: TRBV27
clone_size: many
d_call: .
j_call: TRBJ2-1

cdr3_nt: TGTGCCAGCAGCTTATTTTGGAGCGGGAGTACCGGGGAGCTGTTTTTT
cdr3_aa: CASSLFWSGSTGELFF
v_call: TRBV7-8
clone_size: many
d_call: TRBD2
j_call: TRBJ2-2

cdr3_nt: TGTGCCAGCAGCTCTACAGCCGCCTCCTATGGCTACACCTTC
cdr3_aa: CASSSTAASYGYTF
v_call: TRBV28
clone_size: many
d_call: .
j_call: TRBJ1-2

cdr3_nt: TGCAGTGCTAGGACAGGGGGAGAGCAGTACTTC
cdr3_aa: CSARTGGEQYF
v_call: TRBV20-1
clone_size: .
d_call: TRBD1
j_call: TRBJ2-7

cdr3_nt: TGTGCCAGCAGTGAAAGGGATGGACTAGCGGGAGCGTACGAGCAGTACTTC
cdr3_aa: CASSERDGLAGAYEQYF
v_call: TRBV2
clone_size: few
d_call: TRBD2
j_call: TRBJ2-7

cdr3_nt: TGTGCCAGCAGTATGGGACTAGCGGGAGTCGTGGAGCAGTTCTTC
cdr3_aa: CASSMGLAGVVEQFF
v_call: TRBV12-3/TRBV12-4
clone_size: .
d_call: TRBD2
j_call: TRBJ2-1

cdr3_nt: TGCAGCGTTCAAGGAGGGGGTTTCCGAGATGAGCAGTTCTTC
cdr3_aa: CSVQGGGFRDEQFF
v_call: TRBV29-1
clone_size: .
d_call: .
j_call: TRBJ2-1

cdr3_nt: TGCAGTGCTAGCGGCCGGGAGGGGAGGGGATACACAGATACGCAGTATTTT
cdr3_aa: CSASGREGRGYTDTQYF
v_call: TRBV20-1
clone_size: few
d_call: TRBD2
j_call: TRBJ2-3

cdr3_nt: TGTGCCAGCAGCGGAGAGACCGGCAAGACCATGTACCAAGAGACCCAGTACTTC
cdr3_aa: CASSGETGKTMYQETQYF
v_call: TRBV7-8
clone_size: few
d_call: .
j_call: TRBJ2-5

cdr3_nt: TGTGCCAGCAGCGAAATTGACAGGGAGGTGGCTGAAGCTTTCTTT
cdr3_aa: CASSEIDREVAEAFF
v_call: TRBV9
clone_size: few
d_call: TRBD1
j_call: TRBJ1-1

cdr3_nt: TGTGCCAGCAGCTACACATCCCCGCAGGGATTTGGAAACACCATATATTTT
cdr3_aa: CASSYTSPQGFGNTIYF
v_call: TRBV7-2
clone_size: few
d_call: .
j_call: TRBJ1-3

cdr3_nt: TGTGCCAGCAGTGATTCCGGGAACACCGGGGAGCTGTTTTTT
cdr3_aa: CASSDSGNTGELFF
v_call: TRBV2
clone_size: .
d_call: .
j_call: TRBJ2-2

cdr3_nt: TGTGCCTGGAGTCCGGGACTAGCGGAATACAATGAGCAGTTCTTC
cdr3_aa: CAWSPGLAEYNEQFF
v_call: TRBV30
clone_size: few
d_call: TRBD2
j_call: TRBJ2-1

cdr3_nt: TGCGCCAGCAGCCAAGAGAGGGGGGACTCAAAGCTTGCCAAAAACATTCAGTACTTC
cdr3_aa: CASSQERGDSKLAKNIQYF
v_call: TRBV4-3
clone_size: many
d_call: .
j_call: TRBJ2-4

cdr3_nt: TGTGCCAGCAGCCCCCTTAGGGCGATAAACATTCAGTACTTC
cdr3_aa: CASSPLRAINIQYF
v_call: TRBV2
clone_size: .
d_call: .
j_call: TRBJ2-4

cdr3_nt: TGTGCCAGCAGTTTTTCGGGGAACGGGTTGAGAGAGACTGAAGCTTTCTTT
cdr3_aa: CASSFSGNGLRETEAFF
v_call: TRBV12-3/TRBV12-4
clone_size: .
d_call: .
j_call: TRBJ1-1

cdr3_nt: TGCGCCAGCAGTGCCGCTAGCGGAAGCACAGATACGCAGTATTTT
cdr3_aa: CASSAASGSTDTQYF
v_call: TRBV2
clone_size: many
d_call: TRBD2
j_call: TRBJ2-3

cdr3_nt: TGTGCCAGCAGCGAAGATAGTCGGTATGGCTACACCTTC
cdr3_aa: CASSEDSRYGYTF
v_call: TRBV12-3/TRBV12-4
clone_size: .
d_call: .
j_call: TRBJ1-2

cdr3_nt: TGTGCCAGCAGTATAAAACCGGGACAGTACTACGAGCAGTACTTC
cdr3_aa: CASSIKPGQYYEQYF
v_call: TRBV27
clone_size: many
d_call: TRBD1
j_call: TRBJ2-7

cdr3_nt: TGTGCCAGCAGCTCCGATCGGGGTCGGTGGTATGAGCAGTTCTTC
cdr3_aa: CASSSDRGRWYEQFF
v_call: TRBV5-5
clone_size: many
d_call: .
j_call: TRBJ2-1

cdr3_nt: TGTGCCAGCAAGCGGGACGTATTCGCTGGCACAGATACGCAGTATTTT
cdr3_aa: CASKRDVFAGTDTQYF
v_call: TRBV2
clone_size: many
d_call: TRBD2
j_call: TRBJ2-3

cdr3_nt: TGCGCCAGCAGCTTGGCCCCTGGCGCGGGAGGTGGTTATACGCAGTATTTT
cdr3_aa: CASSLAPGAGGGYTQYF
v_call: TRBV5-1
clone_size: many
d_call: TRBD2
j_call: TRBJ2-3

cdr3_nt: TGTGCCTGGAGAAGTAACATGAGGACTGAAGCTTTCTTT
cdr3_aa: CAWRSNMRTEAFF
v_call: TRBV30
clone_size: many
d_call: .
j_call: TRBJ1-1